Here is one T cell receptor (beta chain) with its context. The sample belongs to a study of blood T cell repertoires in COVID-19. Study summary: The United States, Italy and Spain supplied acute and convalescent COVID-19 samples. The cDNA or gDNA used as material had been derived from T cells, B-cell-depleted T cells, or PBMCs.

Each participant's cohort was designated according to participant-reported clinical history. Libraries were prepared by immunoSEQ multiplex PCR; TCRdb keeps only in-frame clonotypes and omits some of them. The sample lists about 150,000 clones, about 80% occurring once. This CDR3 spans 13 amino acids. The germline gives CDR1 MNHEY, CDR2 SMNVEV (reference sequence). V was pared by 2 bases and J by 2 bases, with 6 bases between. The sequenced sample consisted of PBMCs or T cells enriched from blood (not recorded which). This clonotype was sampled from a man aged 45 to 65 who had recovered from COVID-19. V usage is TRBV27 and J usage is TRBJ1-2; no clear D gene. CDR3 residues: CASSLVPNYGYTF. CDR3 coding DNA: TGTGCCAGCAGTTTAGTTCCGAACTATGGCTACACCTTC.